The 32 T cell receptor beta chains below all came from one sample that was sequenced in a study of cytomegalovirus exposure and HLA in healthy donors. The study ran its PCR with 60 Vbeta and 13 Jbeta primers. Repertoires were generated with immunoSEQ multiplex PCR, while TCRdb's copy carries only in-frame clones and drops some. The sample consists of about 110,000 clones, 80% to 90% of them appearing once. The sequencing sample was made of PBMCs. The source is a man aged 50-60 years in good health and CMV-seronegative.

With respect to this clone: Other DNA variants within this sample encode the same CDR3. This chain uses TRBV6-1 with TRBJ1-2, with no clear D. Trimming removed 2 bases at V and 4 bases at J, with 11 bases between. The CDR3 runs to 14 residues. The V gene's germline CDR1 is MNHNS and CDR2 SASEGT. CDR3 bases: TGTGCCAGCAGTGAAACCTGGGCGGGCTATGGCTACACCTTC. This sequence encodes CASSETWAGYGYTF.

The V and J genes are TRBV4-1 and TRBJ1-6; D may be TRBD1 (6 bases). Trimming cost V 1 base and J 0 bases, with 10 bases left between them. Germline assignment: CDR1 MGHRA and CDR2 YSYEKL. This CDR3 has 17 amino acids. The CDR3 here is CASSQVEGVSYNSPLHF. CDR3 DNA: TGCGCCAGCAGCCAAGTTGAGGGGGTCTCCTATAATTCACCCCTCCACTTT.

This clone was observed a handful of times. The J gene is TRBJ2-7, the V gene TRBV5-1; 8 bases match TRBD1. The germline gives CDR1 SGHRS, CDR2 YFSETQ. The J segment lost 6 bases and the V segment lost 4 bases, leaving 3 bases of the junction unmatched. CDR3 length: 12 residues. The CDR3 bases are TGCGCCAGCAGCATGACAGGGGTCGAGCAGTACGTC. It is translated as CASSMTGVEQYV.

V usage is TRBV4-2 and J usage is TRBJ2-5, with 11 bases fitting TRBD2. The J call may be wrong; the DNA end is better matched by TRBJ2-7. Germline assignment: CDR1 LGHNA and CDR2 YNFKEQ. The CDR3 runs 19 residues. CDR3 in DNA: TGTGCCAGCAGCCACCAGGCGGGGGCTAGCGGGGGGAATCTATACGAGCAGTACTTC. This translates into CASSHQAGASGGNLYEQYF.

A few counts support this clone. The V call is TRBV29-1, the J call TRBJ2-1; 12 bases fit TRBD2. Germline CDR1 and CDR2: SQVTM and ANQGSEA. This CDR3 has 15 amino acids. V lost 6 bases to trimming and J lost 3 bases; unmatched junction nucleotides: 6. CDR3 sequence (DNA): TGCAGCGTCGAGAGGGGACTAGCGGGCTACAATGAGCAGTTCTTC. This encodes CSVERGLAGYNEQFF.

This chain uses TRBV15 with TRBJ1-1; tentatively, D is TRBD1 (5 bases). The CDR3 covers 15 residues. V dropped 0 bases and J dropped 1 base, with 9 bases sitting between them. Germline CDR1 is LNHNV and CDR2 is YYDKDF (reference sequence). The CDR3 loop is CATSRDQGWNTEAFF. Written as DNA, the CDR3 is TGTGCCACCAGCAGAGATCAGGGTTGGAACACTGAAGCTTTCTTT.

CDR3 protein: CASSYGQGNYGYTF. The CDR3 DNA sequence: TGTGCCAGCAGCTACGGACAGGGGAACTATGGCTACACCTTC. The chain has TRBV2 and TRBJ1-2, with 9 nucleotides matching TRBD1. Germline loops: CDR1 SNHLY, CDR2 FYNNEI. This CDR3 comprises 14 residues. The trim removed 6 bases at V and 2 bases at J, leaving 4 bases unmatched.

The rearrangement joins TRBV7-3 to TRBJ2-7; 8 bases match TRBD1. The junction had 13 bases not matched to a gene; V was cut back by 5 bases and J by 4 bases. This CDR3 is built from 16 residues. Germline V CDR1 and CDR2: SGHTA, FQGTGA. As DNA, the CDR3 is TGTGCCAGCAGCCTAGGCCCTCAGGGGGCGGGTTACGAGCAGTACTTC. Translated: CASSLGPQGAGYEQYF. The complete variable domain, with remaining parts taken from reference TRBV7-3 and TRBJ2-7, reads GAGVSQTPSNKVTEKGKYVELRCDPISGHTALYWYRQSLGQGPEFLIYFQGTGAADDSGLPNDRFFAVRPEGSVSTLKIQRTERGDSAVYLCASSLGPQGAGYEQYFGPGTRLTVT.

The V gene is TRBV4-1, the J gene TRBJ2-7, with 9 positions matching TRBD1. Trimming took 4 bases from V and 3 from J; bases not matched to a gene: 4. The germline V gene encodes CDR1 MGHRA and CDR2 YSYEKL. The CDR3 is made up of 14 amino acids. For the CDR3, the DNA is TGCGCCAGCAGCCTCGGACAGGGGAACTACGAGCAGTACGTC. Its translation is CASSLGQGNYEQYV.

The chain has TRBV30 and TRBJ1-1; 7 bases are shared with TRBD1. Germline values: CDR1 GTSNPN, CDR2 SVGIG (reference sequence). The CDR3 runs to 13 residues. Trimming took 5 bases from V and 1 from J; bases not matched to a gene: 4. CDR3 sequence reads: CAWGGTANTEAFF. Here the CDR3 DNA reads TGTGCCTGGGGCGGGACAGCGAACACTGAAGCTTTCTTT.

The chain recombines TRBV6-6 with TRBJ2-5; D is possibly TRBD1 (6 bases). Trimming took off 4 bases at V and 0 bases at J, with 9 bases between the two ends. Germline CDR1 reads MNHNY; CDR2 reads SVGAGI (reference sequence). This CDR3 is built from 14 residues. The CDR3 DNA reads TGTGCCAGCAGTTCCCGACAGGACCAAGAGACCCAGTACTTC. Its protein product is CASSSRQDQETQYF.

The CDR3 DNA is TGCGCCACCATGGATCAGGGGACTAATGAAAAACTGTTTTTT. This sequence encodes CATMDQGTNEKLFF. The V gene is TRBV10-1, the J gene TRBJ1-4, with D possibly TRBD1 on 6 matching bases. The germline gives CDR1 WNHNN, CDR2 SYGVQD (reference sequence). Trimming left V 10 bases short and J 2 bases short, with 14 bases between. This CDR3 contains 14 residues.

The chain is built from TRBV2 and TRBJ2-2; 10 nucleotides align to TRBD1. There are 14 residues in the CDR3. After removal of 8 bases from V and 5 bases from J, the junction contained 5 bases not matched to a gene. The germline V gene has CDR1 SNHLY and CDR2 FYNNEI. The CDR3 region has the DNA TGTGCCAGCCGACAGGGGGCGTCGACCGGGGAGCTGTTTTTT. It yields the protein CASRQGASTGELFF.

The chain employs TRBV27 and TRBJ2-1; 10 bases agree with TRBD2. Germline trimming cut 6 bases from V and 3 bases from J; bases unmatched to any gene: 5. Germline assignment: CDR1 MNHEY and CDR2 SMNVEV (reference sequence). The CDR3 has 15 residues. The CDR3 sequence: CASRTGTSVYNEQFF. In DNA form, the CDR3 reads TGTGCCAGCAGGACCGGGACTAGCGTCTACAATGAGCAGTTCTTC.

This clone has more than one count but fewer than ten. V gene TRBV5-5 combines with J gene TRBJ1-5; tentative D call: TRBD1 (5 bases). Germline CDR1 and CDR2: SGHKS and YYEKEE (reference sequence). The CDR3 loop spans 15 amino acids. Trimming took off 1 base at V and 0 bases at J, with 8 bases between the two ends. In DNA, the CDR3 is TGTGCCAGCAGCTTGTTAGGGGATAGCAATCAGCCCCAGCATTTT. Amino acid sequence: CASSLLGDSNQPQHF.

CDR3 sequence reads: CASSQGTTGGETEAFF. The CDR3 DNA is TGTGCCAGCAGCCAAGGTACTACAGGGGGAGAGACTGAAGCTTTCTTT. The chain carries TRBV11-1 and TRBJ1-1; 8 bases fit TRBD1. V lost 5 bases and J lost 5; bases outside the gene matches: 13. Germline CDR1 reads SGHAT; CDR2 reads FQDESV (reference sequence). CDR3 size: 16 residues.

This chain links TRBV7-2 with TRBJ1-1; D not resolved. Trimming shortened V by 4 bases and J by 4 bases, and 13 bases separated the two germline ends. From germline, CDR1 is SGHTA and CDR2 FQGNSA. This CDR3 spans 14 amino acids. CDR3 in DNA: TGTGCCAGCAGCTCCTTGCGGATCCTCACTGAAGCTTTCTTT. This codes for CASSSLRILTEAFF.

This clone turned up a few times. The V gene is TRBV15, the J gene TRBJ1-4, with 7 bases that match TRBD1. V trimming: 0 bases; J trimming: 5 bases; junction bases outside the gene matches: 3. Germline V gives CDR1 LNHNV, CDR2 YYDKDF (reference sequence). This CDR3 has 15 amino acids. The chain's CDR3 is CATSRERQGNEKLFF. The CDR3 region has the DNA TGTGCCACCAGCAGAGAAAGACAGGGAAATGAAAAACTGTTTTTT.

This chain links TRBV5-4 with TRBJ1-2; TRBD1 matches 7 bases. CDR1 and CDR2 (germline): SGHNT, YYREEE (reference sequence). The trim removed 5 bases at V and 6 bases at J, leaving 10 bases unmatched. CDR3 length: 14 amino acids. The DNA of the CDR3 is TGTGCCAGCAGTTTGACAGGGTTGTCTGATGGCTACACCTTC. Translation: CASSLTGLSDGYTF.

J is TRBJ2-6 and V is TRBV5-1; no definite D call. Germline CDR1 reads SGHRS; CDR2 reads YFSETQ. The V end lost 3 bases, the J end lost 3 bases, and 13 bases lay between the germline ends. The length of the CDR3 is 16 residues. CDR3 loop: CASSSTYNYGANVLTF. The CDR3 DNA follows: TGCGCCAGCAGCTCTACCTACAACTATGGGGCCAACGTCCTGACTTTC.

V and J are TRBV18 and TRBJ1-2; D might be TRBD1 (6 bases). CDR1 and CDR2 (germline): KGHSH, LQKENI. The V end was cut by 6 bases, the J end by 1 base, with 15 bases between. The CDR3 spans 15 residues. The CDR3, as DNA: TGTGCCAGCTCGCAGGTACAGGGTGGTAACTATGGCTACACCTTC. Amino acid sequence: CASSQVQGGNYGYTF. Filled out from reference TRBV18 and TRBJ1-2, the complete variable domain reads NAGVMQNPRHLVRRRGQEARLRCSPMKGHSHVYWYRQLPEEGLKFMVYLQKENIIDESGMPKERFSAEFPKEGPSILRIQQVVRGDSAAYFCASSQVQGGNYGYTFGSGTRLTVV.

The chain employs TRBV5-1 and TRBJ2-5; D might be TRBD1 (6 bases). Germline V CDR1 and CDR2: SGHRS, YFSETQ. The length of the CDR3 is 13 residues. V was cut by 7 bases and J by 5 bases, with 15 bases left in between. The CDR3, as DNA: TGCGCCAGCGGCCAAACAGGGCTCGAGACCCAGTACTTC. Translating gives CASGQTGLETQYF.

CDR3 residues: CASTSRQSETQYF. The CDR3 bases are TGTGCCAGCACCTCACGACAATCAGAGACCCAGTACTTC. The chain links TRBV5-6 to TRBJ2-5; no definite D call. V lost 6 bases and J 4 bases, leaving 13 bases between the germline ends. Germline-derived CDR1 and CDR2 are SGHDT and YYEEEE. The CDR3 extends over 13 amino acids.

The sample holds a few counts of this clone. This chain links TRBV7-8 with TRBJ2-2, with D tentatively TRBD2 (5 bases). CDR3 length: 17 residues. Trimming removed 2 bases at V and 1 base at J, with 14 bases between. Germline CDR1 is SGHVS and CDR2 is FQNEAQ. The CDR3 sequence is CASSLPRRFRNTGELFF. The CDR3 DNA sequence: TGTGCCAGCAGCTTACCTAGGAGGTTTAGGAACACCGGGGAGCTGTTTTTT. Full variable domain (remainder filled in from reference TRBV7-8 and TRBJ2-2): GAGVSQSPRYKVAKRGQDVALRCDPISGHVSLFWYQQALGQGPEFLTYFQNEAQLDKSGLPSDRFFAERPEGSVSTLKIQRTQQEDSAVYLCASSLPRRFRNTGELFFGEGSRLTVL.

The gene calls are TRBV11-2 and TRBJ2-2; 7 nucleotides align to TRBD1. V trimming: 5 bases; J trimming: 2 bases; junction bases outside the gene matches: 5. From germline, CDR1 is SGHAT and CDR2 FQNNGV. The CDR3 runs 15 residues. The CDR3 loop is CASSPRGSNTGELFF. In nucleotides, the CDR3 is TGTGCCAGCAGCCCCAGGGGGTCAAACACCGGGGAGCTGTTTTTT.

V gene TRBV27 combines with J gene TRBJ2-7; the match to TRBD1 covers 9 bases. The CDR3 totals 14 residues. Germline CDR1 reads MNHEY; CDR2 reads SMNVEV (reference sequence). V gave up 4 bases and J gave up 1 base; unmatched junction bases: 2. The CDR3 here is CASSWTGDSYEQYF. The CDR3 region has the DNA TGTGCCAGCAGTTGGACAGGGGATTCCTACGAGCAGTACTTC.

The chain's CDR3 is CAWKRGHFTDTQYF. The CDR3 coding sequence is TGTGCCTGGAAGCGGGGGCACTTCACAGATACGCAGTATTTT. The chain couples TRBV30 to TRBJ2-3, with 8 bases fitting TRBD2. The junction had 5 bases not matched to a gene; V was cut back by 4 bases and J by 2 bases. The V gene's germline CDR1 is GTSNPN and CDR2 SVGIG (reference sequence). The CDR3 loop spans 14 amino acids.

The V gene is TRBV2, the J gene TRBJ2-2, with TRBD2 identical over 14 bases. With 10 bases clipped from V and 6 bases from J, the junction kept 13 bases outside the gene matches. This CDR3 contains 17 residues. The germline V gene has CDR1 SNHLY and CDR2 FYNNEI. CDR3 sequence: CATSRTSGGQGAGELFF. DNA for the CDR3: TGTGCCACCTCACGGACTAGCGGGGGGCAGGGGGCCGGGGAGCTGTTTTTT.

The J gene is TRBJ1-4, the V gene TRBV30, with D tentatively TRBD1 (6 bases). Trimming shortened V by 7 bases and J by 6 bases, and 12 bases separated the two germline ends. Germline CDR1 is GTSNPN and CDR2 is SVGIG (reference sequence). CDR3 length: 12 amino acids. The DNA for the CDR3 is TGTGCCTTGACAGGACTTGATGAAAAACTGTTTTTT. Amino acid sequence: CALTGLDEKLFF.

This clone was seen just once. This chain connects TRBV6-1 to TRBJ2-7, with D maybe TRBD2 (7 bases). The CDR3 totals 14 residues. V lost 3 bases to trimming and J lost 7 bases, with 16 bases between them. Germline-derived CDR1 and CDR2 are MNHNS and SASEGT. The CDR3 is CASSEFGGQSEQYV. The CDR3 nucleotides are TGTGCCAGCAGTGAGTTCGGGGGGCAAAGTGAGCAGTACGTC.

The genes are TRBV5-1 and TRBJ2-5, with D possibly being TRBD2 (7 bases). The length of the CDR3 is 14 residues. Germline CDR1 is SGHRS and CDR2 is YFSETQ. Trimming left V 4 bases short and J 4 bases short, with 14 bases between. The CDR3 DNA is TGCGCCAGCAGCGAAGGGGGAGGGTCAGAGACCCAGTACTTC. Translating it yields CASSEGGGSETQYF.

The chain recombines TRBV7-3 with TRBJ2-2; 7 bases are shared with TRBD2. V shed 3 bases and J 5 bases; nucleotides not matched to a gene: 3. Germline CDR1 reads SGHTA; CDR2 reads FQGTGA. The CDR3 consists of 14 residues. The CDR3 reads CASSLGGRTGELFF. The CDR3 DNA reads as TGTGCCAGCAGCTTGGGGGGGAGAACCGGGGAGCTGTTTTTT.